This is a list of T cell receptor beta chains from one sample in a study of cytomegalovirus exposure and HLA in healthy donors. Profiling relied on immunoSEQ multiplex PCR, and the TCRdb table lists in-frame clones only, not all of them. This sample yields fewer than 200,000 clones, of which 65% to 85% are seen a single time; around 6.7% belongs to the top ten. The sample comprised PBMCs. The receptor source for this set is a woman in her twenties or thirties in good health and CMV-seropositive. Each CDR3 is given with its conserved first and last residue. The D gene is left open where the match is weak. Clone size, where shown, is once, few, many, or a class for clones that have expanded.

d_gene: TRBD1; j_gene: TRBJ1-2; abundance: NA; v_gene: TRBV7-9; CDR3aa: CASIQGGQGHGYGYTF; CDR3nt: TGTGCCAGCATTCAGGGGGGACAGGGCCATGGTTATGGCTACACCTTC
d_gene: TRBD1; j_gene: TRBJ2-1; abundance: NA; v_gene: TRBV6-5; CDR3aa: CASSKGTGVFF; CDR3nt: TGTGCCAGCAGTAAAGGGACAGGGGTGTTCTTC
d_gene: TRBD2; j_gene: TRBJ2-1; abundance: NA; v_gene: TRBV5-1; CDR3aa: CASSLVPAGAENEQFF; CDR3nt: TGCGCCAGCAGCTTGGTTCCAGCGGGGGCCGAAAATGAGCAGTTCTTC
d_gene: NA; j_gene: TRBJ1-5; abundance: NA; v_gene: TRBV7-8; CDR3aa: CASSLRESGQPQHF; CDR3nt: TGTGCCAGCAGCTTACGGGAATCGGGACAGCCCCAGCATTTT
d_gene: TRBD1; j_gene: TRBJ2-7; abundance: NA; v_gene: TRBV2; CDR3aa: CASTRDRAYEQYF; CDR3nt: TGTGCCAGCACCCGGGACAGAGCCTACGAGCAGTACTTC
d_gene: NA; j_gene: TRBJ2-2; abundance: once; v_gene: TRBV18; CDR3aa: CASSPLTGTGELFF; CDR3nt: TGTGCCAGCTCACCACTCACGGGAACCGGGGAGCTGTTTTTT
d_gene: NA; j_gene: TRBJ1-1; abundance: NA; v_gene: TRBV5-1; CDR3aa: CASSLDQRAAFF; CDR3nt: TGCGCCAGCAGCTTGGATCAGCGGGCGGCTTTCTTT
d_gene: TRBD1; j_gene: TRBJ2-7; abundance: NA; v_gene: TRBV6-6; CDR3aa: CASSYLGQGAYEQYF; CDR3nt: TGTGCCAGCAGTTACCTGGGACAGGGGGCCTACGAGCAGTACTTC
d_gene: NA; j_gene: TRBJ2-7; abundance: once; v_gene: TRBV7-3; CDR3aa: CASSRGPSYEQYF; CDR3nt: TGTGCCAGTTCTAGGGGCCCCTCCTACGAGCAGTACTTC
d_gene: NA; j_gene: TRBJ1-1; abundance: NA; v_gene: TRBV27; CDR3aa: CASSRSPVLARDTEAFF; CDR3nt: TGTGCCAGCAGCCGTAGCCCCGTCTTGGCCCGGGACACTGAAGCTTTCTTT
d_gene: NA; j_gene: TRBJ1-5; abundance: NA; v_gene: TRBV21-1; CDR3aa: CASTNIRTDKGTTYSNQPQHF; CDR3nt: TGTGCCAGCACAAATATTCGGACAGACAAGGGGACTACGTATAGCAATCAGCCCCAGCATTTT
d_gene: TRBD1; j_gene: TRBJ2-4; abundance: once; v_gene: TRBV15; CDR3aa: CATSSTGDIGHIQYF; CDR3nt: TGTGCCACCAGCAGTACAGGGGATATTGGGCACATTCAGTACTTC
d_gene: TRBD2; j_gene: TRBJ2-5; abundance: few; v_gene: TRBV5-1; CDR3aa: CASSLGGGALRETQYF; CDR3nt: TGCGCCAGCAGCTTGGGCGGGGGGGCCCTAAGGGAGACCCAGTACTTC
d_gene: TRBD1; j_gene: TRBJ2-3; abundance: NA; v_gene: TRBV7-9; CDR3aa: CASSPGQGRYTDTQYF; CDR3nt: TGTGCCAGCAGCCCGGGACAGGGGCGCTACACAGATACGCAGTATTTT
d_gene: NA; j_gene: TRBJ1-6; abundance: NA; v_gene: TRBV7-9; CDR3aa: CASSFSQGNSPLHF; CDR3nt: TGTGCCAGCAGCTTTTCACAGGGTAATTCACCCCTCCACTTT
d_gene: TRBD2; j_gene: TRBJ2-1; abundance: NA; v_gene: TRBV6-1; CDR3aa: CASRALAGAWAEQFF; CDR3nt: TGTGCCAGCCGGGCACTAGCGGGGGCCTGGGCTGAGCAGTTCTTC
d_gene: NA; j_gene: TRBJ1-2; abundance: few; v_gene: TRBV9; CDR3aa: CASSQQQGFYGYTF; CDR3nt: TGTGCCAGCAGCCAACAACAGGGATTCTATGGCTACACCTTC
d_gene: NA; j_gene: TRBJ1-2; abundance: NA; v_gene: TRBV4-1; CDR3aa: CASSQGIKGPGFNYGYTF; CDR3nt: TGCGCCAGCAGCCAAGGAATAAAGGGCCCGGGATTTAACTATGGCTACACCTTC
d_gene: TRBD1; j_gene: TRBJ1-3; abundance: NA; v_gene: TRBV7-9; CDR3aa: CASSFRAQGDYFSGNTIYF; CDR3nt: TGTGCCAGCAGCTTTAGGGCACAGGGGGACTACTTCTCTGGAAACACCATATATTTT
d_gene: NA; j_gene: TRBJ1-2; abundance: few; v_gene: TRBV6-6; CDR3aa: CASSYSNYGYTF; CDR3nt: TGTGCCAGCAGTTACAGCAATTATGGCTACACCTTC
d_gene: TRBD1; j_gene: TRBJ1-2; abundance: NA; v_gene: TRBV7-9; CDR3aa: CASSTTGAGYTF; CDR3nt: TGTGCCAGCAGCACGACAGGGGCTGGCTACACCTTC
d_gene: NA; j_gene: TRBJ1-2; abundance: NA; v_gene: TRBV18; CDR3aa: CASSPGQPDLNYGYTF; CDR3nt: TGTGCCAGCTCACCCGGACAGCCCGACCTAAACTATGGCTACACCTTC
d_gene: TRBD2; j_gene: TRBJ2-5; abundance: NA; v_gene: TRBV2; CDR3aa: CASRRAGETQYF; CDR3nt: TGTGCCAGCAGACGAGCGGGGGAGACCCAGTACTTC
d_gene: NA; j_gene: TRBJ2-7; abundance: NA; v_gene: TRBV5-1; CDR3aa: CASSPGHTKPYEQYF; CDR3nt: TGCGCCAGCAGCCCCGGACACACCAAACCCTACGAGCAGTACTTC
d_gene: NA; j_gene: TRBJ1-1; abundance: NA; v_gene: TRBV28; CDR3aa: CASSSPGGPNTEAFF; CDR3nt: TGTGCCAGCAGTTCCCCGGGGGGTCCGAACACTGAAGCTTTCTTT
d_gene: TRBD2; j_gene: TRBJ2-3; abundance: NA; v_gene: TRBV6-4; CDR3aa: CASSDSRGSGEGTQYF; CDR3nt: TGTGCCAGCAGTGACTCGCGGGGTAGCGGGGAAGGGACGCAGTATTTT
d_gene: TRBD1; j_gene: TRBJ1-1; abundance: NA; v_gene: TRBV9; CDR3aa: CASSVGAGGRNTEAFF; CDR3nt: TGTGCCAGCAGCGTAGGAGCAGGGGGCAGAAACACTGAAGCTTTCTTT
d_gene: NA; j_gene: TRBJ1-5; abundance: NA; v_gene: TRBV28; CDR3aa: CASKSDRTYSNQPQHF; CDR3nt: TGTGCCAGTAAGTCAGACAGGACATATAGCAATCAGCCCCAGCATTTT
d_gene: NA; j_gene: TRBJ1-3; abundance: once; v_gene: TRBV13; CDR3aa: CASSLYWGRGRNTIYF; CDR3nt: TGTGCCAGCAGCTTATATTGGGGGCGCGGTAGAAACACCATATATTTT
d_gene: TRBD1; j_gene: TRBJ1-6; abundance: NA; v_gene: TRBV18; CDR3aa: CASSPRPGQGGGSYNSPLHF; CDR3nt: TGTGCCAGCTCACCGCGACCGGGACAGGGCGGTGGTTCCTATAATTCACCCCTCCACTTT
d_gene: TRBD1; j_gene: TRBJ1-2; abundance: NA; v_gene: TRBV10-3; CDR3aa: CAIGVGQGDGGYTF; CDR3nt: TGTGCCATCGGAGTCGGACAGGGAGATGGTGGCTACACCTTC
d_gene: NA; j_gene: TRBJ2-1; abundance: NA; v_gene: TRBV4-3; CDR3aa: CASSPRLVSNEQFF; CDR3nt: TGCGCCAGCAGCCCACGACTAGTAAGCAATGAGCAGTTCTTC